This entry describes one T cell receptor (beta chain). Its antigen is not identified. Patient tissue came from resections in Japan or China, 2014–2017. Two lung cancer pathologists independently confirmed each histologic diagnosis. The data derive from a study of immune evolution from preneoplasia to lung adenocarcinoma. General study points: Normal lung had highest clonality; later lesions appeared denser, more diverse. Normal lung had the highest top T cell clone frequencies.

Germline V gene data show CDR1 as MNHEY and CDR2 as SVGAGI. Between the trimmed V and J ends, which lost 6 bases and 0 bases, there was a span of 6 bases. This CDR3 spans 14 amino acids. Some clones are missing from TCRdb's copy, which holds only in-frame ones; the method was immunoSEQ multiplex PCR. The sample holds several thousand clones, 75% to 80% seen once. This TCR came from a person aged 55-80 years with lung adenocarcinoma. This chain uses TRBV6-5 with TRBJ1-6; D gene uncertain. Material for sequencing was FFPE adjacent normal lung tissue. CDR3 loop: CASRSTSYNSPLHF. The CDR3, as DNA: TGTGCCAGCAGAAGCACCTCCTATAATTCACCCCTCCACTTT.